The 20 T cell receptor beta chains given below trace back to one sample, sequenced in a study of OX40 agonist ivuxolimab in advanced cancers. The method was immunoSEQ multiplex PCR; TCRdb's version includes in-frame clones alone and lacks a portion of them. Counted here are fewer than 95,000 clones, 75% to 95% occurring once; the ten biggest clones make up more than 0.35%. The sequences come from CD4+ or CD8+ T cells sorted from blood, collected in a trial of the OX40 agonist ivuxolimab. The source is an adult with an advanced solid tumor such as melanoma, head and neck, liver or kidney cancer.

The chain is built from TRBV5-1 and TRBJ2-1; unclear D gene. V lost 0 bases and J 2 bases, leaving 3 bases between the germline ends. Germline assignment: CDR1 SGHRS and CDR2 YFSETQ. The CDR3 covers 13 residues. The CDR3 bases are TGCGCCAGCAGCTTGGGCGCCTACAATGAGCAGTTCTTC. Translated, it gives CASSLGAYNEQFF.

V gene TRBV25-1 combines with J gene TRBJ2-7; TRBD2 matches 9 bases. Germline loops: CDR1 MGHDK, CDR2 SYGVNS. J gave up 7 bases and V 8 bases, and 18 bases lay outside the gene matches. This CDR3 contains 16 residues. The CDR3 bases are TGTGCCAGCTCGGGGACTAGCTCCACCCTCCTACGAGAGCAGTACTTC. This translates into CASSGTSSTLLREQYF.

The CDR3 DNA sequence: TGTGCCAGCAGCTCATCGCTATCCAATGAGCAGTTCTTC. Its protein is CASSSSLSNEQFF. V usage is TRBV11-3 and J usage is TRBJ2-1; D is unresolved. Per germline, CDR1 SGHNT and CDR2 YENEEA. This CDR3 is built from 13 residues. V lost 4 bases and J 6 bases, leaving 10 bases between the germline ends.

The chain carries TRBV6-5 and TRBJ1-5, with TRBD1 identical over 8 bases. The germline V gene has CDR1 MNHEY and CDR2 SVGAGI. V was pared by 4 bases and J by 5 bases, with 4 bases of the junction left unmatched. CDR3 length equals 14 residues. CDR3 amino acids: CASSWDRPDQPQHF. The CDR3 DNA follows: TGTGCCAGCAGTTGGGACAGGCCAGATCAGCCCCAGCATTTT.

This CDR3 reads CASSQDLGGNYGYTF. The CDR3 DNA sequence: TGCGCCAGCAGCCAAGATCTCGGGGGTAACTATGGCTACACCTTC. The rearrangement uses TRBV4-1 and TRBJ1-2, with D possibly being TRBD1 (5 bases). Germline lookup yields CDR1 MGHRA and CDR2 YSYEKL. CDR3 length equals 15 residues. Trimming removed 0 bases from V and 1 base from J, with 9 bases in between.

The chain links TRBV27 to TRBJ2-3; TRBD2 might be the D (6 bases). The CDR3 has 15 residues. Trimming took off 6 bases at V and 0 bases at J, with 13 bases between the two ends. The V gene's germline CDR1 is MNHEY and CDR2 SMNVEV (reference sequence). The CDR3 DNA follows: TGTGCCAGCAGAGGCGCGGGACCAAGCACAGATACGCAGTATTTT. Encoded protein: CASRGAGPSTDTQYF.

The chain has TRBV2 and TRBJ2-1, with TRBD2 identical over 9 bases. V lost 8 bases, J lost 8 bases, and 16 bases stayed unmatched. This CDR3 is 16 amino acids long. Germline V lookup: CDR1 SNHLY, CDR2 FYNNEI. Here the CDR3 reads CASSKGLAGFGDEQFF. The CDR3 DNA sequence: TGTGCCAGCTCAAAGGGACTAGCTGGTTTTGGAGATGAGCAGTTCTTC.

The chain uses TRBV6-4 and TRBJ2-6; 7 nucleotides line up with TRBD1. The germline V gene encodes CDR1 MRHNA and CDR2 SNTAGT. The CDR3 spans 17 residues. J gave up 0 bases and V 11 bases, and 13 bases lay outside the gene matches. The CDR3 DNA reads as TGTGCCTGCTCCCATCGGACAGGACTCTCTGGGGCCAACGTCCTGACTTTC. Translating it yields CACSHRTGLSGANVLTF.

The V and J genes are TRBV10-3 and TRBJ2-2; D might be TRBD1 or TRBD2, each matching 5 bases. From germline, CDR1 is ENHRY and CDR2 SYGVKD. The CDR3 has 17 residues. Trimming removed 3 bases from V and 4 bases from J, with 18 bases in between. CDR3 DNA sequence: TGTGCCATCAGTGAACCAGGGAGTACAAGGATCACCGGGGAGCTGTTTTTT. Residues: CAISEPGSTRITGELFF.

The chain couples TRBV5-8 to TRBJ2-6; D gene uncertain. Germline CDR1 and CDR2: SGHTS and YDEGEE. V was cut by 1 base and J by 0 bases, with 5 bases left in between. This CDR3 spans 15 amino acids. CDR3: CASSLLASGANVLTF. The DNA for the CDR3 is TGTGCCAGCAGCTTGTTAGCCTCTGGGGCCAACGTCCTGACTTTC.

CDR3 region: CASSLARDRGGQPQHF. For the CDR3, the DNA is TGCGCCAGCAGCTTGGCCCGGGACAGGGGAGGGCAGCCCCAGCATTTT. The genes are TRBV5-1 and TRBJ1-5; 10 nucleotides line up with TRBD1. From germline, CDR1 is SGHRS and CDR2 YFSETQ. The CDR3 spans 16 residues. V trimming: 0 bases; J trimming: 7 bases; junction bases outside the gene matches: 7. Full variable domain (remainder filled in from reference TRBV5-1 and TRBJ1-5): KAGVTQTPRYLIKTRGQQVTLSCSPISGHRSVSWYQQTPGQGLQFLFEYFSETQRNKGNFPGRFSGRQFSNSRSEMNVSTLELGDSALYLCASSLARDRGGQPQHFGDGTRLSIL.

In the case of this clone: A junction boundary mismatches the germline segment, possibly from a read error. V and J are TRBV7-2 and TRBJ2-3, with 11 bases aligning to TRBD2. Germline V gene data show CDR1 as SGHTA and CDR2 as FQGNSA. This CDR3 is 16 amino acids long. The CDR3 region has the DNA TGTGCCAGCAGCTTCGCGCTAGCGGGGGGCACGGATACGCAGTATTTT. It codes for CASSFALAGGTDTQYF.

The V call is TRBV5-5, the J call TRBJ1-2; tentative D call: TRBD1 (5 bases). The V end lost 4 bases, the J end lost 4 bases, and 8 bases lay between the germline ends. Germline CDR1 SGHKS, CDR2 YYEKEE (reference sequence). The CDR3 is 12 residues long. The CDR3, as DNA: TGTGCCAGCAGCCCTGACAGCTATGGCTACACCTTC. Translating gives CASSPDSYGYTF.

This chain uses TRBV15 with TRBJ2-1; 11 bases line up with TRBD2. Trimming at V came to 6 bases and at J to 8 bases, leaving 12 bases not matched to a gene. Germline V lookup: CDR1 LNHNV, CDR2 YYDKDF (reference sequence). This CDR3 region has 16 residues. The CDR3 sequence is CATRTSTSGRTYEQFF. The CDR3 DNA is TGTGCCACCAGGACTTCTACTAGCGGGAGAACGTATGAGCAGTTCTTC.

The CDR3 DNA is TGCAGTGCCCTGAGGGACATTCAGTACTTC. This sequence encodes CSALRDIQYF. J is TRBJ2-4 and V is TRBV20-1; D might be TRBD2 (5 bases). From germline, CDR1 is DFQATT and CDR2 SNEGSKA (reference sequence). The ends were cut back, 6 bases at V and 8 bases at J, with 8 bases in the middle. CDR3 size: 10 residues.

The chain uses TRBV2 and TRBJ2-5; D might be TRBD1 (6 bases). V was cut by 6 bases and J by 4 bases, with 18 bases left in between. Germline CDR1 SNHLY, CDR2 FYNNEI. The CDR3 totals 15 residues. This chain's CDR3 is CASSRSSDSGETQYF. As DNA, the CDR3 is TGTGCCAGCAGCCGTTCTTCGGACAGCGGAGAGACCCAGTACTTC.

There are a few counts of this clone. The CDR3 DNA follows: TGTGCCAGCAGCCCGGGGGAATACCACAATGAGCAGTTCTTC. Translating gives CASSPGEYHNEQFF. The chain employs TRBV7-9 and TRBJ2-1; possible D gene TRBD2, 6 bases. The CDR3 extends over 14 amino acids. Between the trimmed V and J ends, which lost 5 bases and 5 bases, there was a span of 13 bases. CDR1 is SEHNR and CDR2 is FQNEAQ in the germline V gene (reference sequence).

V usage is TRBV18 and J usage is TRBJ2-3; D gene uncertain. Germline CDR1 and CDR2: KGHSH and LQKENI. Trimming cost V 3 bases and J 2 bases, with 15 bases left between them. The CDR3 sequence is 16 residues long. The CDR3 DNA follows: TGTGCCAGCTCACCTGGACCCACCGGAGTCACAGATACGCAGTATTTT. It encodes CASSPGPTGVTDTQYF.

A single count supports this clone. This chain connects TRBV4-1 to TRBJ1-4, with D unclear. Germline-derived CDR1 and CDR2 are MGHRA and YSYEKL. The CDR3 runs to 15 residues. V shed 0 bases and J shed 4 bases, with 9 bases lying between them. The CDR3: CASSQDFGDNEKLFF. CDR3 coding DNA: TGCGCCAGCAGCCAAGATTTCGGTGATAATGAAAAACTGTTTTTT.

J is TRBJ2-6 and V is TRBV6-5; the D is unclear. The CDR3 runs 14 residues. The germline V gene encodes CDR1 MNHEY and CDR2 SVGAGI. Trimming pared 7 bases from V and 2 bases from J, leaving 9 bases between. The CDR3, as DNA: TGTGCCAGCAACCTAGACCCTGGGGCCAACGTCCTGACTTTC. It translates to CASNLDPGANVLTF.